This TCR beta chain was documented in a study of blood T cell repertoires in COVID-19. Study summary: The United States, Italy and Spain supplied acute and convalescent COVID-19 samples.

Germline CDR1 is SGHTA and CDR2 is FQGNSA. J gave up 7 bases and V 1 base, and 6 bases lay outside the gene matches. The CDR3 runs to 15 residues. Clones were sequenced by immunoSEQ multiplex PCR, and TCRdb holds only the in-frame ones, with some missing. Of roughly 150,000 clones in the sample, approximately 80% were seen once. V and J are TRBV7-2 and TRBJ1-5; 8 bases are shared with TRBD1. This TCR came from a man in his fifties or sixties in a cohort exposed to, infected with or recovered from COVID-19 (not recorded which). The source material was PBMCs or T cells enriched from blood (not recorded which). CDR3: CASSLGTGLGQPQHF. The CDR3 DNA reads TGTGCCAGCAGCTTAGGGACAGGGTTAGGACAGCCCCAGCATTTT.